This passage covers 21 T cell receptor beta chains from one sample sequenced in a study of blood T cell repertoires in COVID-19. TCRdb keeps only in-frame clones here, not all; method: immunoSEQ multiplex PCR. The repertoire holds a few hundred thousand clones, with over 75% as singletons. Sequencing was carried out using PBMCs or T cells enriched from blood (not recorded which). Source of these receptors: a woman between 25 and 40 years old who had recovered from COVID-19.

The J gene is TRBJ2-1, the V gene TRBV29-1, with unresolved D. The germline V gene encodes CDR1 SQVTM and CDR2 ANQGSEA. There are 14 residues in the CDR3. DNA of the CDR3: TGCAGTTGCCTCTCGGTTAGCTCCTACAATGAGCAGTTCTTC. Translation gives CSCLSVSSYNEQFF.

V is TRBV27 and J is TRBJ2-7, with D maybe TRBD2 (7 bases). The CDR3 has 17 amino acids. Germline CDR1 MNHEY, CDR2 SMNVEV (reference sequence). Trimming removed 5 bases at V and 0 bases at J, with 20 bases between. The CDR3 loop reads CASSAWGRDKNSYEQYF. CDR3 in DNA: TGTGCCAGCAGTGCATGGGGGAGGGACAAGAACTCCTACGAGCAGTACTTC.

The chain has TRBV4-3 and TRBJ2-5; D uncertain. Germline V gene sequence: CDR1 LGHNA, CDR2 YSLEER. V lost 0 bases and J 7 bases, leaving 12 bases between the germline ends. The CDR3 is 14 residues long. The CDR3 coding sequence is TGCGCCAGCAGCCAAGATCTTAGTCCCCCGACCCAGTACTTC. Encoded protein: CASSQDLSPPTQYF.

CDR3: CASSSLTEAFF. The CDR3 DNA reads as TGTGCCAGCAGCTCCCTAACTGAAGCTTTCTTT. The J gene is TRBJ1-1, the V gene TRBV7-9; unclear D gene. Trimming left V 4 bases short and J 5 bases short, with 5 bases between. Germline CDR1 SEHNR, CDR2 FQNEAQ (reference sequence). CDR3 length: 11 amino acids.

The rearrangement links TRBV5-1 to TRBJ1-4; D ambiguous. V dropped 0 bases and J dropped 5 bases, with 8 bases sitting between them. Germline V gives CDR1 SGHRS, CDR2 YFSETQ. The CDR3 extends over 14 amino acids. CDR3: CASSLVAENEKLFF. In nucleotides, the CDR3 is TGCGCCAGCAGCTTGGTGGCGGAAAATGAAAAACTGTTTTTT.

The sample holds a few counts of this clone. This rearrangement joins TRBV29-1 to TRBJ1-1, with D uncertain. Germline loops: CDR1 SQVTM, CDR2 ANQGSEA. The CDR3 is 12 amino acids. The ends were cut back, 5 bases at V and 4 bases at J, with 11 bases in the middle. The CDR3: CSVFGMSTEAFF. In DNA form, the CDR3 reads TGCAGCGTTTTCGGGATGAGCACTGAAGCTTTCTTT.

The gene calls are TRBV5-5 and TRBJ1-1; perhaps TRBD1 as D (6 bases). Trimming removed 0 bases from V and 5 bases from J, with 11 bases in between. The germline gives CDR1 SGHKS, CDR2 YYEKEE (reference sequence). The CDR3 length is 14 residues. The CDR3 DNA follows: TGTGCCAGCAGCTTGGGGCGGGGGCTGACTGAAGCTTTCTTT. This encodes CASSLGRGLTEAFF.

The J gene is TRBJ2-7, the V gene TRBV5-5; 11 bases match TRBD1. J lost 7 bases, V lost 4 bases, and 4 bases had no gene match. CDR1 SGHKS and CDR2 YYEKEE come from the germline V gene (reference sequence). The CDR3 has 13 amino acids. The CDR3 protein is CASSQDRGREQYF. The CDR3 DNA reads as TGTGCCAGCAGCCAGGACAGGGGGCGTGAGCAGTACTTC.

The chain joins TRBV30 to TRBJ1-1; D may be TRBD1 (6 bases). This CDR3 is 14 amino acids long. Per germline, CDR1 GTSNPN and CDR2 SVGIG (reference sequence). Trimming removed 5 bases at V and 7 bases at J, with 20 bases between. CDR3 loop: CAWGTGGLLHEAFF. The CDR3 DNA reads as TGTGCCTGGGGGACGGGGGGGCTCCTTCATGAAGCTTTCTTT.

The rearrangement joins TRBV7-9 to TRBJ1-5; D is perhaps TRBD1 (6 bases). The CDR3 runs 16 residues. Germline loops: CDR1 SEHNR, CDR2 FQNEAQ (reference sequence). Deletions cut 4 bases from V and 0 bases from J, with 13 bases between. The CDR3 sequence is CASSSPGQISNQPQHF. CDR3 sequence (DNA): TGTGCCAGCAGCTCCCCTGGACAGATTAGCAATCAGCCCCAGCATTTT.

The rearrangement links TRBV4-3 to TRBJ1-2; maybe TRBD1 (5 bases). V was cut by 3 bases and J by 0 bases, with 17 bases left in between. Germline V gene sequence: CDR1 LGHNA, CDR2 YSLEER. The CDR3 loop spans 17 amino acids. The chain's CDR3 is CASSQGGSGATNYGYTF. The CDR3 DNA reads as TGCGCCAGCAGCCAGGGGGGTTCGGGAGCCACTAACTATGGCTACACCTTC.

The chain recombines TRBV6-1 with TRBJ1-2, with D tentatively TRBD1 (6 bases). The CDR3 is 15 amino acids. Germline-derived CDR1 and CDR2 are MNHNS and SASEGT. V shed 0 bases and J shed 0 bases, with 8 bases lying between them. Written as DNA, the CDR3 is TGTGCCAGCAGTGAAGCAGGGACACCTAACTATGGCTACACCTTC. Amino acid sequence: CASSEAGTPNYGYTF.

The rearrangement uses TRBV5-1 and TRBJ1-4, with D possibly TRBD1 on 5 matching bases. This CDR3 has 14 residues. Deletions cut 3 bases from V and 7 bases from J, with 13 bases between. Germline V lookup: CDR1 SGHRS, CDR2 YFSETQ. In DNA, the CDR3 is TGCGCCAGCAGCTCCGGAGGGGAGCGTGAAAAACTGTTTTTT. Encoded protein: CASSSGGEREKLFF.

This clone came up once. The chain has TRBV28 and TRBJ2-5, with D possibly TRBD1 on 5 matching bases. Germline CDR1 reads MDHEN; CDR2 reads SYDVKM. The CDR3 sequence is 14 residues long. Between the trimmed V and J ends, which lost 1 base and 3 bases, there was a span of 9 bases. CDR3 amino acids: CASSLSGAEETQYF. Written as DNA, the CDR3 is TGTGCCAGCAGTTTATCTGGGGCCGAAGAGACCCAGTACTTC.

The chain carries TRBV19 and TRBJ1-4; D remains unclear. Trimming took off 6 bases at V and 5 bases at J, with 19 bases between the two ends. The CDR3 is 16 residues long. Germline CDR1 and CDR2: LNHDA and SQIVND (reference sequence). CDR3 protein: CASSHLRNRPNEKLFF. Here the CDR3 DNA reads TGTGCCAGTAGCCACCTGCGGAACCGCCCGAATGAAAAACTGTTTTTT. The full variable domain, completed using reference TRBV19 and TRBJ1-4, is DGGITQSPKYLFRKEGQNVTLSCEQNLNHDAMYWYRQDPGQGLRLIYYSQIVNDFQKGDIAEGYSVSREKKESFPLTVTSAQKNPTAFYLCASSHLRNRPNEKLFFGSGTQLSVL.

The V and J genes are TRBV2 and TRBJ2-7; 12 nucleotides agree with TRBD1. Germline assignment: CDR1 SNHLY and CDR2 FYNNEI. There are 14 residues in the CDR3. V was clipped by 4 bases and J by 6 bases; unmatched bases: 4. This CDR3 reads CASSVRDRGPEQYF. DNA for the CDR3: TGTGCCAGCAGTGTGAGGGACAGGGGGCCCGAGCAGTACTTC.

The rearrangement joins TRBV28 to TRBJ1-6; D is perhaps TRBD1 (5 bases). Deletions cut 7 bases from V and 6 bases from J, with 10 bases between. CDR1 is MDHEN, CDR2 SYDVKM, per germline. The CDR3 is 13 residues long. The CDR3 region is CASTWGGNSPLHF. The DNA of the CDR3 is TGTGCCAGCACCTGGGGGGGTAATTCACCCCTCCACTTT.

The chain carries TRBV7-9 and TRBJ2-7; D not resolved. Per the germline V gene, CDR1 is SEHNR and CDR2 is FQNEAQ (reference sequence). The CDR3 extends over 16 amino acids. V lost 3 bases and J 0 bases, leaving 15 bases between the germline ends. The CDR3 sequence is CASSFVDSLLSYEQYF. Written as DNA, the CDR3 is TGTGCCAGCAGCTTCGTGGATAGCTTACTCTCCTACGAGCAGTACTTC.

V gene TRBV29-1 combines with J gene TRBJ2-5, with D tentatively TRBD1 (6 bases). There are 15 residues in the CDR3. Germline V lookup: CDR1 SQVTM, CDR2 ANQGSEA. V dropped 1 base and J dropped 2 bases, with 14 bases sitting between them. CDR3 bases: TGCAGCGTTGAAGCGGGACATTTTTCTCAAGAGACCCAGTACTTC. Translated: CSVEAGHFSQETQYF.

The J gene is TRBJ2-7, the V gene TRBV11-2; D is unresolved. The germline V gene has CDR1 SGHAT and CDR2 FQNNGV. The CDR3 has 13 residues. V was shortened by 6 bases and J by 2 bases, with 11 bases between the two germline ends. The DNA for the CDR3 is TGTGCCAGCAGTGACGTGGGCCCCTACGAGCAGTACTTC. This sequence encodes CASSDVGPYEQYF.

A word on this clone: Other DNA sequences from this sample encode an identical CDR3 as well. The V and J genes are TRBV27 and TRBJ2-7; no firm D call. Germline V gives CDR1 MNHEY, CDR2 SMNVEV (reference sequence). CDR3 size: 14 residues. The V and J ends lost 2 bases and 0 bases respectively, with 8 bases between them. For the CDR3, the DNA is TGTGCCAGCAGTTTAACGGCTAGCTCCTACGAGCAGTACTTC. This gives the protein CASSLTASSYEQYF.